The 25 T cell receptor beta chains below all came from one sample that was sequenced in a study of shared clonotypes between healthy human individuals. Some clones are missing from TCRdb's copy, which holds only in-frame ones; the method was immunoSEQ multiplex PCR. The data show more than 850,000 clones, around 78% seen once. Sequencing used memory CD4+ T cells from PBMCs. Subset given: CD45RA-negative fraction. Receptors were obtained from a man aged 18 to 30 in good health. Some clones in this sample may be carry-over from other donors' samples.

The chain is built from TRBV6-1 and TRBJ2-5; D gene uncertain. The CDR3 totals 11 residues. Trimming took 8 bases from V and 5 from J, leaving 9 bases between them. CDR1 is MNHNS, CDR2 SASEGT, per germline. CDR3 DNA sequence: TGTGCCAGCGGAAACCTGGAGACCCAGTACTTC. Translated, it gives CASGNLETQYF.

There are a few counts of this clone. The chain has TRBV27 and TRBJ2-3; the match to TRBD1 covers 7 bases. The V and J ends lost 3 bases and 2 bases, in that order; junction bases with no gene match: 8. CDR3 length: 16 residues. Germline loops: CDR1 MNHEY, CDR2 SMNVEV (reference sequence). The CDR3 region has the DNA TGTGCCAGCAGTTTGGCCGGGACAGCCTACACAGATACGCAGTATTTT. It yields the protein CASSLAGTAYTDTQYF.

CDR3 in amino acids: CASSAISPGGAGANVLTF. The DNA of the CDR3 is TGTGCCAGCAGCGCTATCTCCCCGGGAGGGGCTGGGGCCAACGTCCTGACTTTC. This sequence joins TRBV7-2 and TRBJ2-6, with 8 bases that match TRBD2. The CDR3 extends over 18 amino acids. Germline V lookup: CDR1 SGHTA, CDR2 FQGNSA. V lost 5 bases and J lost 2; bases outside the gene matches: 11. The whole variable domain, remainder taken from reference TRBV7-2 and TRBJ2-6, is GAGVSQSPSNKVTEKGKDVELRCDPISGHTALYWYRQSLGQGLEFLIYFQGNSAPDKSGLPSDRFSAERTGGSVSTLTIQRTQQEDSAVYLCASSAISPGGAGANVLTFGAGSRLTVL.

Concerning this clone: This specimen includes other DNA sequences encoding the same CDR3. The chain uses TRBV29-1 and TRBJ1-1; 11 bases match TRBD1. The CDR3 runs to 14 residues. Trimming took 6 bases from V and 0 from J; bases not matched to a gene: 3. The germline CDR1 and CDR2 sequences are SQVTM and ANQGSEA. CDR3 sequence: CSVGQGALNTEAFF. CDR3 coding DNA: TGCAGCGTAGGACAGGGGGCCCTGAACACTGAAGCTTTCTTT.

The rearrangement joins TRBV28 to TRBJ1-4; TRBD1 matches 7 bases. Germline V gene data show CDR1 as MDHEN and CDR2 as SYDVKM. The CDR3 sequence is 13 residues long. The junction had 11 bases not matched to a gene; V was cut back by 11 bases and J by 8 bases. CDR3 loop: CAAKTGPPEKLFF. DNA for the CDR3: TGTGCCGCTAAGACAGGGCCCCCGGAAAAACTGTTTTTT.

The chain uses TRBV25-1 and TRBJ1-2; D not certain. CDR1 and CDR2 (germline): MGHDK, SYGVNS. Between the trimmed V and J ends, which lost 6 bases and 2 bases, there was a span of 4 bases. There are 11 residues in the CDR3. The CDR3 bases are TGTGCCAGCAGCAGGAACTATGGCTACACCTTC. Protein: CASSRNYGYTF.

CDR3 protein: CAWYRDRAETNYGYTF. CDR3 DNA: TGTGCCTGGTATCGGGACAGGGCCGAAACGAACTATGGCTACACCTTC. V is TRBV30 and J is TRBJ1-2; 9 nucleotides line up with TRBD1. The CDR3 has 16 amino acids. V lost 5 bases, J lost 2 bases, and 12 bases stayed unmatched. Germline V lookup: CDR1 GTSNPN, CDR2 SVGIG (reference sequence).

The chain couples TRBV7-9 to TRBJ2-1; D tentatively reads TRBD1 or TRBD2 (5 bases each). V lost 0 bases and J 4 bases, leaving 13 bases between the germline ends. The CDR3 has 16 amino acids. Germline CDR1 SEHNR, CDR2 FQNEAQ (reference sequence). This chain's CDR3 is CASSLAGALLYNEQFF. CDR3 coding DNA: TGTGCCAGCAGCTTAGCCGGGGCCCTACTATACAATGAGCAGTTCTTC.

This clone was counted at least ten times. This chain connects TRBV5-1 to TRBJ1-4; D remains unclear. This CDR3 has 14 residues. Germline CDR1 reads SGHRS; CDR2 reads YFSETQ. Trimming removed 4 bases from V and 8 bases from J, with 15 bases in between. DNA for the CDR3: TGCGCCAGCAGCATAGCAGGCCCGGGAGAAAAACTGTTTTTT. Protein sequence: CASSIAGPGEKLFF.

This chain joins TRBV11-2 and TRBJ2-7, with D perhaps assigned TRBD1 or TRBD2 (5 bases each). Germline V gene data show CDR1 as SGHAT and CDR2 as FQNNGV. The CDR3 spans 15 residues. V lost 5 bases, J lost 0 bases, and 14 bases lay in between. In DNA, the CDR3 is TGTGCCAGCAGCCCGGACCTCGGGACCTCCTACGAGCAGTACTTC. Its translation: CASSPDLGTSYEQYF. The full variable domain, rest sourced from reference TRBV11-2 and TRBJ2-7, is EAGVAQSPRYKIIEKRQSVAFWCNPISGHATLYWYQQILGQGPKLLIQFQNNGVVDDSQLPKDRFSAERLKGVDSTLKIQPAKLEDSAVYLCASSPDLGTSYEQYFGPGTRLTVT.

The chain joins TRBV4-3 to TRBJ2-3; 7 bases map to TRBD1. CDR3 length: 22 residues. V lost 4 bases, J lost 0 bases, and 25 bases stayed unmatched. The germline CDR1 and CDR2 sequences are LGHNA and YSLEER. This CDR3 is CASSLNPIWRTTGEKSTDTQYF. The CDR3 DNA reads TGCGCCAGCAGCCTTAATCCTATCTGGAGAACTACAGGGGAGAAAAGCACAGATACGCAGTATTTT.

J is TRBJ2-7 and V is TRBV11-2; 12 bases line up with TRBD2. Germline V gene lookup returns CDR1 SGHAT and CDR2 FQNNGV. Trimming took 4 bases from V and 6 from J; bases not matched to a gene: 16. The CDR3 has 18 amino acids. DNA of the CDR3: TGTGCCAGCAGCTCACCTCCGGGACTAGCGGGTAGGGCATTCGAGCAGTACTTC. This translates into CASSSPPGLAGRAFEQYF.

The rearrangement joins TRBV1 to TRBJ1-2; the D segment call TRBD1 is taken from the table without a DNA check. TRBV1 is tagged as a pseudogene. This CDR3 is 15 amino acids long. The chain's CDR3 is CTSSPPGGFSYGYTF. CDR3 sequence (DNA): TGCACCAGCAGCCCTCCAGGGGGCTTTAGCTATGGCTACACCTTC.

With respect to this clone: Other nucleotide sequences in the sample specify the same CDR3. The CDR3 DNA is TGTGCCACCAGCAGAGACGACAGGGATGGAAACACCATATATTTT. Amino acid sequence: CATSRDDRDGNTIYF. The chain recombines TRBV15 with TRBJ1-3; 7 positions match TRBD1. The V gene end was trimmed by 0 bases and the J gene end by 3 bases; junction bases not matched to a gene: 2. This CDR3 is 15 amino acids long. Looked up from germline, CDR1 is LNHNV and CDR2 is YYDKDF (reference sequence).

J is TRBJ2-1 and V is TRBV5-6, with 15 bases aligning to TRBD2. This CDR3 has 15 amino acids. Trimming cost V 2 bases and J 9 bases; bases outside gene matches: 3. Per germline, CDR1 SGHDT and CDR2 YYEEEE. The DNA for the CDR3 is TGTGCCAGCAGCTTCGGACTAGCGGGAGGGCTTGAGCAGTTCTTC. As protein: CASSFGLAGGLEQFF.

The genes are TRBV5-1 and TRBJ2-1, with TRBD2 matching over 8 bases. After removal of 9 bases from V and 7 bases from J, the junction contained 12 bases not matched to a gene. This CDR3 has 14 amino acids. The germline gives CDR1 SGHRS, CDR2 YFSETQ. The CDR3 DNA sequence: TGCGCCACTACGGCGGGAGGTCAGTGGAATGAGCAGTTCTTC. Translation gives CATTAGGQWNEQFF.

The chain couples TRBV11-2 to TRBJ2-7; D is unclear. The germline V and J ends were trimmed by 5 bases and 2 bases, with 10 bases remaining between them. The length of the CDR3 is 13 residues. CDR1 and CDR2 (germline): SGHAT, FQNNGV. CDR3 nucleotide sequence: TGTGCCAGCAGCGGTCCGAACGCCTACGAGCAGTACTTC. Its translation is CASSGPNAYEQYF.

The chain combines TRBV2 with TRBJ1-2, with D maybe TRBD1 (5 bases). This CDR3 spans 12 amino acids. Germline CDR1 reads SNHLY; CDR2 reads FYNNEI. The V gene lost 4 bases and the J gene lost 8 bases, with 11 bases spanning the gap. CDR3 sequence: CASSAGGEGYTF. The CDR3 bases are TGTGCCAGCAGTGCTGGGGGAGAAGGCTACACCTTC. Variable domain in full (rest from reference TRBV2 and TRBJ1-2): EPEVTQTPSHQVTQMGQEVILRCVPISNHLYFYWYRQILGQKVEFLVSFYNNEISEKSEIFDDQFSVERPDGSNFTLKIRSTKLEDSAMYFCASSAGGEGYTFGSGTRLTVV.

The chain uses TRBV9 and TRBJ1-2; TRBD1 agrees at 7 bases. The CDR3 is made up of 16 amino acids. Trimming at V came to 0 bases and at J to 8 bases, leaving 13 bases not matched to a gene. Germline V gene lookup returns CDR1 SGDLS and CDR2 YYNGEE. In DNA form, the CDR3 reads TGTGCCAGCAGCGTAGACCACTCCGCGCAGGGGGGCGGCTACACCTTC. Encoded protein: CASSVDHSAQGGGYTF.

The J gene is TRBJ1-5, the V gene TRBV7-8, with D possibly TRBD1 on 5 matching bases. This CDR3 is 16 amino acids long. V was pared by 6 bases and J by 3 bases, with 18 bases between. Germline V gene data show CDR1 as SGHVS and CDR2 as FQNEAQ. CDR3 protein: CASSSRTGRDNQPQHF. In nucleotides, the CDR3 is TGTGCCAGCAGTTCAAGAACGGGACGGGACAATCAGCCCCAGCATTTT.

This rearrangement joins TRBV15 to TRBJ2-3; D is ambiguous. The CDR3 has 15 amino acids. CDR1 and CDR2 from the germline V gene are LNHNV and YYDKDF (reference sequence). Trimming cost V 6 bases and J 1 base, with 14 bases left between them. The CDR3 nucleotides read TGTGCCACCAGTTATCGGGTTGTCGGCACAGATACGCAGTATTTT. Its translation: CATSYRVVGTDTQYF.

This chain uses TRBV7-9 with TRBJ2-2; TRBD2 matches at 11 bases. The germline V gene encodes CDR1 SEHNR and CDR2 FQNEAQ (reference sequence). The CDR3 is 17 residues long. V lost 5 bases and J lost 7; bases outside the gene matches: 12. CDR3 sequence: CASSGRLAGRLGGELFF. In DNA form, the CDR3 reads TGTGCCAGCAGCGGAAGACTAGCGGGGCGGCTGGGCGGGGAGCTGTTTTTT.

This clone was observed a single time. CDR3 nucleotide sequence: TGTGCCAGTAGTACCTCGTCCGGGCCCGGTATAGGCTTCTACAATCAGCCCCAGCATTTT. Protein product: CASSTSSGPGIGFYNQPQHF. The chain couples TRBV19 to TRBJ1-5; D gene unclear. Trimming removed 4 bases at V and 3 bases at J, with 28 bases between. The germline V gene has CDR1 LNHDA and CDR2 SQIVND (reference sequence). The CDR3 is 20 residues long.

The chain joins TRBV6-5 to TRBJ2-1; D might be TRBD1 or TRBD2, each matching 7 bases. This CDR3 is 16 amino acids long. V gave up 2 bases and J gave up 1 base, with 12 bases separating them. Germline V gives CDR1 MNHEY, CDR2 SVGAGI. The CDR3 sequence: CASSYAGGGSYNEQFF. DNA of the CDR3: TGTGCCAGCAGTTACGCAGGGGGGGGGTCCTACAATGAGCAGTTCTTC.

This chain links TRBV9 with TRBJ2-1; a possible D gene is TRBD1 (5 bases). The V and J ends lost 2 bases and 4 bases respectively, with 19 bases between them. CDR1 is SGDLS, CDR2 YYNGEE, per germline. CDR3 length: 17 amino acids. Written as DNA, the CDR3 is TGTGCCAGCAGCGTGTCTCCTGGGGCAGCATCATACAATGAGCAGTTCTTC. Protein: CASSVSPGAASYNEQFF. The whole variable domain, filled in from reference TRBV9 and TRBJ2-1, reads DSGVTQTPKHLITATGQRVTLRCSPRSGDLSVYWYQQSLDQGLQFLIQYYNGEERAKGNILERFSAQQFPDLHSELNLSSLELGDSALYFCASSVSPGAASYNEQFFGPGTRLTVL.